This TCR beta chain is from a study of T cell responses to AZD1222 COVID-19 vaccine. Assay used: immunoSEQ multiplex PCR; TCRdb lists only in-frame clones, some missing. The sample contains about 190,000 clones, more than 90% of which appear only once. In germline, CDR1 is GTSNPN, CDR2 SVGIG (reference sequence). This CDR3 has 14 residues. V lost 2 bases and J lost 7, with 17 bases in between. The specimen comprised peripheral blood, sampled 28 days after the second dose of the MenACWY control vaccine. The chain recombines TRBV30 with TRBJ1-2; D ambiguous. The TCR originated in an adult who received the MenACWY meningococcal vaccine as a control. The DNA for the CDR3 is TGTGCCTGGAGTCTCCGCACAGTGCTGCGTGGCTACACCTTC. Translating it yields CAWSLRTVLRGYTF. Complete variable domain (other parts from reference TRBV30 and TRBJ1-2): SQTIHQWPATLVQPVGSPLSLECTVEGTSNPNLYWYRQAAGRGLQLLFYSVGIGQISSEVPQNLSASRPQDRQFILSSKKLLLSDSGFYLCAWSLRTVLRGYTFGSGTRLTVV.